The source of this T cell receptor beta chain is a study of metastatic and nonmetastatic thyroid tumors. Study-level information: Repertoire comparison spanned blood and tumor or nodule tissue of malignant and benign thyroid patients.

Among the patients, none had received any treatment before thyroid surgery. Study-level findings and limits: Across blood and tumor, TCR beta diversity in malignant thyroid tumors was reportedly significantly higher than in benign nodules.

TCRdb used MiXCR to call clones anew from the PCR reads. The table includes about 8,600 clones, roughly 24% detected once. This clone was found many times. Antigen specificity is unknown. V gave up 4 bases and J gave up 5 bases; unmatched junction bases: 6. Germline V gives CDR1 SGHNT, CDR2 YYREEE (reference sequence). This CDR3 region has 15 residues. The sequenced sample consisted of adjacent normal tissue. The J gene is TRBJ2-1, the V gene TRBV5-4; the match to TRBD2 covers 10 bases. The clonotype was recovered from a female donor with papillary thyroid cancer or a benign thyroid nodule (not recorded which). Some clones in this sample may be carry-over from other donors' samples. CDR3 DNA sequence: TGTGCCAGCAGCCCCGGGACTAGCGCCAACAATGAGCAGTTCTTC. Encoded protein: CASSPGTSANNEQFF.